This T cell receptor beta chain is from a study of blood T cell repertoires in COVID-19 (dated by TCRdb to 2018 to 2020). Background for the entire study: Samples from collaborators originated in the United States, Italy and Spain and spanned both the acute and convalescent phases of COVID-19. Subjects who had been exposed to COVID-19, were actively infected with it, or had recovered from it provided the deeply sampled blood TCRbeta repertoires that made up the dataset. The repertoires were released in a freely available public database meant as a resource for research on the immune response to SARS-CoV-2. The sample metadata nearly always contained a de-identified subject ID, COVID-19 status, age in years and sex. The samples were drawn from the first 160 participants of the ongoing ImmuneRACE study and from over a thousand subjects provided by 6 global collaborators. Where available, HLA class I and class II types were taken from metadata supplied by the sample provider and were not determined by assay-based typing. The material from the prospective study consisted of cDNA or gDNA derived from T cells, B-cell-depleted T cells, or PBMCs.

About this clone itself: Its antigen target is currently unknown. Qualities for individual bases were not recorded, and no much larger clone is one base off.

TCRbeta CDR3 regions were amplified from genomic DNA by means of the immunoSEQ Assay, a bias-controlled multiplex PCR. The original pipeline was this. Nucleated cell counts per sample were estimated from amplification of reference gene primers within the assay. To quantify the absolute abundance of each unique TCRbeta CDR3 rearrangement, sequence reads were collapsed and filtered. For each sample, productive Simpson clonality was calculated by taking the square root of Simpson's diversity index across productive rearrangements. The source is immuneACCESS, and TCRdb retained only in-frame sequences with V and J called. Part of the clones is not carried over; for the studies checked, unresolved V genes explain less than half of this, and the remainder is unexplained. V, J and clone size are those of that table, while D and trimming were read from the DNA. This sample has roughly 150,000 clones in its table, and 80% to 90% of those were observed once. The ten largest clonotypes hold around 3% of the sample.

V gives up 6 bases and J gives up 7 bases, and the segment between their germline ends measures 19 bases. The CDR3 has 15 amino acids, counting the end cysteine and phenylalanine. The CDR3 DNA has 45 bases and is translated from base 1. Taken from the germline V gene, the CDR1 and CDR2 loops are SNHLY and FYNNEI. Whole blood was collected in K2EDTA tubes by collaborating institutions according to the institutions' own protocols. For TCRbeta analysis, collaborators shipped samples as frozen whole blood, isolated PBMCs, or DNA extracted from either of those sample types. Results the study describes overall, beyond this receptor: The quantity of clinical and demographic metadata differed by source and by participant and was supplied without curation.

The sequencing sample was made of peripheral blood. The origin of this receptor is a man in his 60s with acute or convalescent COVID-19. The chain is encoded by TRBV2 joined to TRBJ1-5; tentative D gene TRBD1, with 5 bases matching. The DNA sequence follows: TGTGCCAGCAGACCCGGCGGAGTGGGGCAACAGCCCCAGCATTTT. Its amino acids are CASRPGGVGQQPQHF. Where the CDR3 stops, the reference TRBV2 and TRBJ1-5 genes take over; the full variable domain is EPEVTQTPSHQVTQMGQEVILRCVPISNHLYFYWYRQILGQKVEFLVSFYNNEISEKSEIFDDQFSVERPDGSNFTLKIRSTKLEDSAMYFCASRPGGVGQQPQHFGDGTRLSIL.